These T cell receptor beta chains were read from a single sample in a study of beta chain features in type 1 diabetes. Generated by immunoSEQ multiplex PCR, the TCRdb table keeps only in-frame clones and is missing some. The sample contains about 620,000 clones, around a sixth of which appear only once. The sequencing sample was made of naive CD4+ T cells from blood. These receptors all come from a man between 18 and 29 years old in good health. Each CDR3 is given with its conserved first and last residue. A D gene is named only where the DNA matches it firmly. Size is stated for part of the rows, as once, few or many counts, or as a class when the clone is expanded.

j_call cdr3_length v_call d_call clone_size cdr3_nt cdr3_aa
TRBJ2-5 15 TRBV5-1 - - TGCGCCAGCAGCCTGAACCAGCTCGCGGGAGAGACCCAGTACTTC CASSLNQLAGETQYF
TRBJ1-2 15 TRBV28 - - TGTGCCAGCAGTGCTGGGGCGCATACTAGCTATGGCTACACCTTC CASSAGAHTSYGYTF
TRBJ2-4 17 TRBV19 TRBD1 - TGTGCCAGTAGTAAAATCCTACAGGGGGCCGCCAAAAACATTCAGTACTTC CASSKILQGAAKNIQYF
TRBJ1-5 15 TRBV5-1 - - TGCGCCAGCAGCTTGGGCGGAGGAACCAATCAGCCCCAGCATTTT CASSLGGGTNQPQHF
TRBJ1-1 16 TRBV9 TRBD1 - TGTGCCAGCAGCGTATCTGGGACAGGGCTCCTCACTGAAGCTTTCTTT CASSVSGTGLLTEAFF
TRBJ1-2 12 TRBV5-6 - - TGTGCCAGCAGCTTGGTGCCTTATGGCTACACCTTC CASSLVPYGYTF
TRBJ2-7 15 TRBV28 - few TGTGCCAGCAGTTTAACGGTCGCAAGCTCCTACGAGCAGTACTTC CASSLTVASSYEQYF
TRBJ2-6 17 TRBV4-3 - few TGCGCCAGCAGCCAAGATGTCCAGGGGCCTGGGGCCAACGTCCTGACTTTC CASSQDVQGPGANVLTF
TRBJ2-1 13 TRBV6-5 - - TGTGCCAGCAGGGCAGGGGGACTGCATGAGCAGTTCTTC CASRAGGLHEQFF
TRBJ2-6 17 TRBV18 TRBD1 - TGTGCCAGCTCACCATGGACAGGACCCTCTGGGGCCAACGTCCTGACTTTC CASSPWTGPSGANVLTF
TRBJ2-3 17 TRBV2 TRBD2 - TGTGCCAGCAGCCTAAACGAGCGGGGGGGTTTCACAGATACGCAGTATTTT CASSLNERGGFTDTQYF
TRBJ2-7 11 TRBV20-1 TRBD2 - TGCAGTGCTTCACCCGGGACTAGCAAGTACTTC CSASPGTSKYF
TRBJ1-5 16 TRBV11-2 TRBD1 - TGTGCCAGCAGCTCACGGGCCCCACCGGGACAGCAGCCCCAGCATTTT CASSSRAPPGQQPQHF
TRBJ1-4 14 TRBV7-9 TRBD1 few TGTGCCAGCAGCCGCTCAGGGGGGGATGAAAAACTGTTTTTT CASSRSGGDEKLFF
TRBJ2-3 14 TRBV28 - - TGTGCCAGCAGTTTTTACAGGGGCACAGATACGCAGTATTTT CASSFYRGTDTQYF
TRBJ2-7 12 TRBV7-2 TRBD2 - TGTGCCAGCAGCGCCGGACTAGCGCGTCCGTACTTC CASSAGLARPYF
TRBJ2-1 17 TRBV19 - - TGTGCCAGTACTCCCTCGCACGGGCTAGTCGTCTACAATGAGCAGTTCTTC CASTPSHGLVVYNEQFF
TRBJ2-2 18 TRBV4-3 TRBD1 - TGCGCCAGCAGCCAACCTCTAGGGGGCTCATCGGACACCGGGGAGCTGTTTTTT CASSQPLGGSSDTGELFF
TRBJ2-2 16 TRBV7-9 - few TGTGCCAGCAGCCTTAGGGGCGGGGCGACCACCGGGGAGCTGTTTTTT CASSLRGGATTGELFF
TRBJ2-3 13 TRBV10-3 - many TGTGCCATCGGAGGGGACCGCACAGATACGCAGTATTTT CAIGGDRTDTQYF
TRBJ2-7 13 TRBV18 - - TGTGCCAGCTCACCTGGGACGGCCTACGAGCAGTACTTC CASSPGTAYEQYF
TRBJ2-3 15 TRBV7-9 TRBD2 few TGTGCCAGCAGCCCCCCCGGGAGGAGCACAGATACGCAGTATTTT CASSPPGRSTDTQYF
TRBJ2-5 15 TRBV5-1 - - TGCGCCAGCAGCTTGACTAGGTCTCGGATAGAGACCCAGTACTTC CASSLTRSRIETQYF
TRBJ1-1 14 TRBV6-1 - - TGTGCCAGCAGTGTTGCGGGACCTGACACTGAAGCTTTCTTT CASSVAGPDTEAFF
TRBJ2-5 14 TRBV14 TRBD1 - TGTGCCAGCAGCAGAAGGGACAGGCTTAGCACCCAGTACTTC CASSRRDRLSTQYF
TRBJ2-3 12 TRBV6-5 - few TGTGCCAGCAGTTCTAGCACAGATACGCAGTATTTT CASSSSTDTQYF
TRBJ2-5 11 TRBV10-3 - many TGTGCCACCTCGTACCAAGAGACCCAGTACTTC CATSYQETQYF
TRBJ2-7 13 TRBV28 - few TGTGCCAGCAGCTCGACCGGGCTGGGGGAGCAGTACTTC CASSSTGLGEQYF
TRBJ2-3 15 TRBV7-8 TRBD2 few TGTGCCAGCACCCGCCCGGGGGGGCCAGCAGATACGCAGTATTTT CASTRPGGPADTQYF
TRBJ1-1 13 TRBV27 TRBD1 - TGTGCCAGCAGTAGACAGGGGACGGTTGTAGCTTTCTTT CASSRQGTVVAFF
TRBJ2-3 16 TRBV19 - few TGTGCCAGTAGAGCACGACAGGCTAAAAGCACAGATACGCAGTATTTT CASRARQAKSTDTQYF
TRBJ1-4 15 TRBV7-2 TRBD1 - TGTGCCAGCAGCGACAGGGGGCTGCCTAATGAAAAACTGTTTTTT CASSDRGLPNEKLFF
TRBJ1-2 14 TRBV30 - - TGTGCCTCAACTTCAGGGCAGTTTTACTATGGCTACACCTTC CASTSGQFYYGYTF
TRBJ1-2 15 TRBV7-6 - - TGTGCCAGCAGCCTACTCATACAGGGTTGGTATGGCTACACCTTC CASSLLIQGWYGYTF
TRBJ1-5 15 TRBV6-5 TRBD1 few TGTGCCAGCAGTTACACAGGGGGCGGAAATCAGCCCCAGCATTTT CASSYTGGGNQPQHF
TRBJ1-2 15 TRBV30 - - TGTGCCTGGAGTTTCGCCACCAGGGGAGGAAATGGCTACACCTTC CAWSFATRGGNGYTF
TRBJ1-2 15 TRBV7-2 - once TGTGCCAGCAGCACCCTACGGGGCCGGTCCTATGGCTACACCTTC CASSTLRGRSYGYTF
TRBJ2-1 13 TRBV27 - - TGTGCCAGCAGTTTATGGCAGGGCGGTGAGCAGTTCTTC CASSLWQGGEQFF
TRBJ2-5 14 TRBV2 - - TGTGCCAGCATCGTTGAGCGGGTCGGAGAGACCCAGTACTTC CASIVERVGETQYF
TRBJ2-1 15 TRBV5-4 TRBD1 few TGTGCCAGCAGCCCGAGGGACAGGAGCCTCAATGAGCAGTTCTTC CASSPRDRSLNEQFF
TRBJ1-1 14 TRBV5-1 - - TGCGCCAGCAGCTCGGACGGACTTAACACTGAAGCTTTCTTT CASSSDGLNTEAFF
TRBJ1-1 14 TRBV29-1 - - TGCAGCGTTCGGCAGGGGATTATGAACACTGAAGCTTTCTTT CSVRQGIMNTEAFF
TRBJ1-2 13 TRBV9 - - TGTGCCAGCAGCGTAGGGGGTGAATATGGCTACACCTTC CASSVGGEYGYTF
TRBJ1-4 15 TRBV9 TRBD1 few TGTGCCAGCAGCTTCGGGACAGGGAGGTATGAAAAACTGTTTTTT CASSFGTGRYEKLFF
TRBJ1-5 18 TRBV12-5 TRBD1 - TGTGCTAGTGGTTTGGCTCTAGCCGGGACAGGGTACAATCAGCCCCAGCATTTT CASGLALAGTGYNQPQHF
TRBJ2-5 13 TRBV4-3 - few TGCGCCAGCAGCCAAGAGGGAAAAGAGACCCAGTACTTC CASSQEGKETQYF
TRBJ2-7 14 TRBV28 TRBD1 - TGTGCCAGCAGTTTGAGGCAGGGGGCGTACGAGCAGTACTTC CASSLRQGAYEQYF
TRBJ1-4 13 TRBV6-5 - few TGTGCCAGCTCGACTACTAGGAATGAAAAACTGTTTTTT CASSTTRNEKLFF
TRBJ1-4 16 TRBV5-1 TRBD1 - TGCGCCAGCAGCTTGGGGCCTCAGGGGGCCCGTGAAAAACTGTTTTTT CASSLGPQGAREKLFF